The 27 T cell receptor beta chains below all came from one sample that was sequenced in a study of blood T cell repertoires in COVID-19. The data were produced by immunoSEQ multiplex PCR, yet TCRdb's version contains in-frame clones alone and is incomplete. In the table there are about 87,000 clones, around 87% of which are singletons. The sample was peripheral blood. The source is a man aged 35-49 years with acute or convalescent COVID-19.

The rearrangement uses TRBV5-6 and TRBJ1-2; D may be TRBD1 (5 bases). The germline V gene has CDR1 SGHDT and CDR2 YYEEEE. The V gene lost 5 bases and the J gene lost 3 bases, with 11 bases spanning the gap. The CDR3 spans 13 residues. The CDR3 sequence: CASRLAGHYGYTF. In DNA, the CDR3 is TGTGCCAGCAGACTGGCGGGGCACTATGGCTACACCTTC. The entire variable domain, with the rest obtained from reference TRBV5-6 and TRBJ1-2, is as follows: DAGVTQSPTHLIKTRGQQVTLRCSPKSGHDTVSWYQQALGQGPQFIFQYYEEEERQRGNFPDRFSGHQFPNYSSELNVNALLLGDSALYLCASRLAGHYGYTFGSGTRLTVV.

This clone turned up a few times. The CDR3 loop reads CASSYSNIGGWETQYF. The CDR3 region has the DNA TGTGCCAGCAGTTACTCGAATATTGGGGGCTGGGAGACCCAGTACTTC. The chain couples TRBV6-2 or TRBV6-3 to TRBJ2-5, with D tentatively TRBD1 (6 bases). The CDR3 covers 16 residues. CDR1 MNHEY and CDR2 SVGEGT come from the germline V gene. Deletions cut 0 bases from V and 5 bases from J, with 16 bases between.

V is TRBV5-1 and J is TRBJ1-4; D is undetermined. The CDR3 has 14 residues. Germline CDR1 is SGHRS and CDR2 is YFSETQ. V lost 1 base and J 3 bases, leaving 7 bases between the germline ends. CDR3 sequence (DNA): TGCGCCAGCAGCTTGTTACAGTCTAATGAAAAACTGTTTTTT. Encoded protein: CASSLLQSNEKLFF.

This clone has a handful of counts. This chain's CDR3 is CSASLEGSSYEQYF. DNA of the CDR3: TGCAGTGCTAGTCTGGAGGGGAGTTCCTACGAGCAGTACTTC. V and J are TRBV20-1 and TRBJ2-7; possibly TRBD2 for D (6 bases). This CDR3 is 14 amino acids long. Germline V gives CDR1 DFQATT, CDR2 SNEGSKA (reference sequence). Trimming removed 3 bases at V and 1 base at J, with 13 bases between.

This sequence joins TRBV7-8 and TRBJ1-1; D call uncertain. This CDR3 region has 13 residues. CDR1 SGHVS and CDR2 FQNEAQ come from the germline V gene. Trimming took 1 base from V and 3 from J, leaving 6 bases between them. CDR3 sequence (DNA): TGTGCCAGCAGCTTAGTGTCGGACACTGAAGCTTTCTTT. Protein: CASSLVSDTEAFF.

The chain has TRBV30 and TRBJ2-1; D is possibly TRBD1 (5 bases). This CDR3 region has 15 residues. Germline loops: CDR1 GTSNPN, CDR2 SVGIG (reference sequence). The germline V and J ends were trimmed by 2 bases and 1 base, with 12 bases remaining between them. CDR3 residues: CAWSLTVSSYNEQFF. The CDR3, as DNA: TGTGCCTGGAGTTTGACAGTTTCTTCCTACAATGAGCAGTTCTTC.

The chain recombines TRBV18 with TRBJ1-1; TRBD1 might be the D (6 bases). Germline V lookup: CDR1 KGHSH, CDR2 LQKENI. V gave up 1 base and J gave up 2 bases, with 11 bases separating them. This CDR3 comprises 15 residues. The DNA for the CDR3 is TGTGCCAGCTCACCACGGACAGACTCAAACACTGAAGCTTTCTTT. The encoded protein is CASSPRTDSNTEAFF. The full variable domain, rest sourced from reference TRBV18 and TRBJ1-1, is NAGVMQNPRHLVRRRGQEARLRCSPMKGHSHVYWYRQLPEEGLKFMVYLQKENIIDESGMPKERFSAEFPKEGPSILRIQQVVRGDSAAYFCASSPRTDSNTEAFFGQGTRLTVV.

CDR3 amino acids: CASSRPGMAGYGYTF. Here the CDR3 DNA reads TGTGCCAGCAGCCGTCCGGGAATGGCAGGCTATGGCTACACCTTC. The chain uses TRBV6-2 or TRBV6-3 and TRBJ1-2; no clear D. Germline V gene lookup returns CDR1 MNHEY and CDR2 SVGEGT. Between the trimmed V and J ends, which lost 6 bases and 4 bases, there was a span of 18 bases. There are 15 residues in the CDR3.

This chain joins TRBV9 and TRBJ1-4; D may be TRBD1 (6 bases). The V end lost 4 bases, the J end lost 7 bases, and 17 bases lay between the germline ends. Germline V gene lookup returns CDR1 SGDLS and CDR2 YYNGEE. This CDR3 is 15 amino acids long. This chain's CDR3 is CASSTIRGEGEKLFF. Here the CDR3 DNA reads TGTGCCAGCAGCACTATCAGGGGAGAAGGTGAAAAACTGTTTTTT.

The DNA for the CDR3 is TGTGCCAGCAGCTTAGGCCAGTCTAATGAAAAACTGTTTTTT. Translating gives CASSLGQSNEKLFF. The chain recombines TRBV7-9 with TRBJ1-4; D ambiguous. This CDR3 spans 14 amino acids. From germline, CDR1 is SEHNR and CDR2 FQNEAQ (reference sequence). V was clipped by 1 base and J by 3 bases, with 6 bases between them.

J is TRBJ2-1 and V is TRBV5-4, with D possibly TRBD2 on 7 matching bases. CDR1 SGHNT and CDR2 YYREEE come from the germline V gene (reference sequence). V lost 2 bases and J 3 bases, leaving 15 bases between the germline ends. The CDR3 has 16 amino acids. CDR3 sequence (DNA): TGTGCCAGCAGCTTAAGGGGGGGGAGTCGCTACAATGAGCAGTTCTTC. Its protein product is CASSLRGGSRYNEQFF.

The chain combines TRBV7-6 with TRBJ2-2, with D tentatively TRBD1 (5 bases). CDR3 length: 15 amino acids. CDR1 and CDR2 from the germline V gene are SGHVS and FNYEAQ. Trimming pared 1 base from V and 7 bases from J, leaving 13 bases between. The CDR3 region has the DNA TGTGCCAGCAGCTTAGTGCAGGGAACAGGCGGGGAGCTGTTTTTT. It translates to CASSLVQGTGGELFF. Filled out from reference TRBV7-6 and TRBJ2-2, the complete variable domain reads GAGVSQSPRYKVTKRGQDVALRCDPISGHVSLYWYRQALGQGPEFLTYFNYEAQQDKSGLPNDRFSAERPEGSISTLTIQRTEQRDSAMYRCASSLVQGTGGELFFGEGSRLTVL.

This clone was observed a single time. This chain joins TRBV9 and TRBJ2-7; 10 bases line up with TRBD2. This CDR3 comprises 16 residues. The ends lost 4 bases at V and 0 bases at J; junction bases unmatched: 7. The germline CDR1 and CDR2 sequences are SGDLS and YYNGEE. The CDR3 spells CASSPRLAGPSYEQYF. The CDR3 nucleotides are TGTGCCAGCAGCCCAAGACTAGCGGGCCCCTCCTACGAGCAGTACTTC.

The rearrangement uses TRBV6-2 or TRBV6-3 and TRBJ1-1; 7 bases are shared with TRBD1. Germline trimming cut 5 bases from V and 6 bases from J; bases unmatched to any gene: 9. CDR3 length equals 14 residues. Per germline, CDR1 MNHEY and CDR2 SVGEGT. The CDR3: CASSAQGTISEAFF. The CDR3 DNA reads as TGTGCCAGCAGTGCACAGGGGACAATCTCTGAAGCTTTCTTT.

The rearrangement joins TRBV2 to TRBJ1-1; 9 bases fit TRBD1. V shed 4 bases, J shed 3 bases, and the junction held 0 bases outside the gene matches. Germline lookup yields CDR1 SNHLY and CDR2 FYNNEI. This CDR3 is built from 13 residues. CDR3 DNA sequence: TGTGCCAGCAGTGGGGACAGGGACACTGAAGCTTTCTTT. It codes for CASSGDRDTEAFF.

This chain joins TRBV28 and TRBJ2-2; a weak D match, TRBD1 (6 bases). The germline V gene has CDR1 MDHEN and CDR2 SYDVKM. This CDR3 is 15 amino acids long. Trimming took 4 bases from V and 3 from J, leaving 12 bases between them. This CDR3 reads CASSYQTGYTGELFF. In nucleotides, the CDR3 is TGTGCCAGCAGTTACCAAACAGGGTACACCGGGGAGCTGTTTTTT.

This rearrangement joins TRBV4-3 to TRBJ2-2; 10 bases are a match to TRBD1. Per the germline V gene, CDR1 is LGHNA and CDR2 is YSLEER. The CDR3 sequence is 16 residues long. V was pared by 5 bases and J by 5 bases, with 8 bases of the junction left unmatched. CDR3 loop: CASSYSGTGETGELFF. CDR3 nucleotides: TGCGCCAGCAGCTACTCCGGGACAGGGGAAACCGGGGAGCTGTTTTTT.

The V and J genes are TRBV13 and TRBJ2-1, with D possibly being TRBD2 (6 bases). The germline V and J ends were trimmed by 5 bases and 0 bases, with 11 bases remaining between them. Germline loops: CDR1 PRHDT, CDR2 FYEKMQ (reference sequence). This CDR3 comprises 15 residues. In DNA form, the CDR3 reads TGTGCCAGCAGCCCTCGACTAGTCTCCTACAATGAGCAGTTCTTC. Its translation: CASSPRLVSYNEQFF.

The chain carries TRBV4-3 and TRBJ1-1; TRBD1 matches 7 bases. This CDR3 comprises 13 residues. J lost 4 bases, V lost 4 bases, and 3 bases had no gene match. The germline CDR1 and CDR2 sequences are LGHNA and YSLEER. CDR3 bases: TGCGCCAGCAGCCGGTCAGGGGGCACTGAAGCTTTCTTT. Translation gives CASSRSGGTEAFF.

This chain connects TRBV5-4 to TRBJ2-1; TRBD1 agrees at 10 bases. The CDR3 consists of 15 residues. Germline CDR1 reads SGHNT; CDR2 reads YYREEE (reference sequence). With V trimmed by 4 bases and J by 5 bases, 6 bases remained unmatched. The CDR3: CASSTRDRGHNEQFF. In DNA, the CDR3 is TGTGCCAGCAGCACCCGGGACAGGGGCCACAATGAGCAGTTCTTC.

The CDR3 DNA reads TGTGCCAGCTCCCCGGACAGGGGTCAGCCCCAGCATTTT. Translated: CASSPDRGQPQHF. The J gene is TRBJ1-5, the V gene TRBV18; 9 bases are shared with TRBD1. Unmatched junction bases numbered 3, after V lost 6 bases and J lost 6 bases. CDR1 KGHSH and CDR2 LQKENI come from the germline V gene. There are 13 residues in the CDR3.

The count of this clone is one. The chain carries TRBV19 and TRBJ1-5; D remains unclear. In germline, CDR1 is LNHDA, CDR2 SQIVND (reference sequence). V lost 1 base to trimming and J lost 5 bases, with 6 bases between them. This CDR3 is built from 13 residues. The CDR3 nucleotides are TGTGCCAGTAGTATAGTGCAGGATCAGCCCCAGCATTTT. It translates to CASSIVQDQPQHF.

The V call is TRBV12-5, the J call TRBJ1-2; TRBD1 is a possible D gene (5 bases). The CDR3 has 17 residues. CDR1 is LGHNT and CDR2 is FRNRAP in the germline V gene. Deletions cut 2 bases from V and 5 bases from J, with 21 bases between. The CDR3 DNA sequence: TGTGCTAGTGGTTTGAGGGAGGGGATGTCAATTCGGTATGGCTACACCTTC. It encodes CASGLREGMSIRYGYTF.

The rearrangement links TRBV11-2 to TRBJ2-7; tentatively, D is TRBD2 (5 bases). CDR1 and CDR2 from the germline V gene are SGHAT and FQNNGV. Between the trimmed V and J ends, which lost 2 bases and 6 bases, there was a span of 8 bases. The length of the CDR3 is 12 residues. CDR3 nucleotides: TGTGCCAGCAGCTTACAAGGGAGCGAGCAGTACTTC. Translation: CASSLQGSEQYF.

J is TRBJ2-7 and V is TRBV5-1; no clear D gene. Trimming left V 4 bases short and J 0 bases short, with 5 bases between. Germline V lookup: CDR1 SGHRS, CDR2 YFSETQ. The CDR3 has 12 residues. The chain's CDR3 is CASSPSSYEQYF. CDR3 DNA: TGCGCCAGCAGCCCGAGCTCCTACGAGCAGTACTTC.

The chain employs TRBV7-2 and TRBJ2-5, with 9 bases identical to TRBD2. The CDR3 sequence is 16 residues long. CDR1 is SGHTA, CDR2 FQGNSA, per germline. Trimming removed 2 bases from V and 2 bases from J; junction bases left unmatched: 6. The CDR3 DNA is TGTGCCAGCAGCTTAATCAGCGGGGGGTCACAAGAGACCCAGTACTTC. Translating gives CASSLISGGSQETQYF.

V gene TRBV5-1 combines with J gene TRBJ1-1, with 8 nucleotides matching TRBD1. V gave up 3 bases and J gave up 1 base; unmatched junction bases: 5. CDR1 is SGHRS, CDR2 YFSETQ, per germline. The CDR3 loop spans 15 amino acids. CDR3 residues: CASSSSGGRNTEAFF. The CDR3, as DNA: TGCGCCAGCAGCTCGTCAGGGGGCAGGAACACTGAAGCTTTCTTT.